Listed here are 19 T cell receptor beta chains from one sample, sequenced in a study of blood T cell repertoires in COVID-19. Clones were read by immunoSEQ multiplex PCR, and TCRdb kept only the in-frame ones, dropping some. The sample has approximately 81,000 clones; roughly 90% are singletons. Material for sequencing was PBMCs or T cells enriched from blood (not recorded which). Receptors were obtained from a woman aged 50 to 60 with acute COVID-19.

The chain employs TRBV19 and TRBJ2-3; tentative D call: TRBD2 (5 bases). Germline CDR1 reads LNHDA; CDR2 reads SQIVND (reference sequence). The CDR3 totals 16 residues. V shed 4 bases and J shed 6 bases, with 20 bases lying between them. The CDR3 sequence is CASSTSPRGTMDTQYF. DNA of the CDR3: TGTGCCAGTAGTACTTCCCCCCGGGGAACTATGGATACGCAGTATTTT. Combining the CDR3 with reference TRBV19 and TRBJ2-3 gives the whole variable domain DGGITQSPKYLFRKEGQNVTLSCEQNLNHDAMYWYRQDPGQGLRLIYYSQIVNDFQKGDIAEGYSVSREKKESFPLTVTSAQKNPTAFYLCASSTSPRGTMDTQYFGPGTRLTVL.

The V and J genes are TRBV7-2 and TRBJ2-1; 7 nucleotides agree with TRBD2. This CDR3 is built from 18 residues. V shed 2 bases, J shed 8 bases, and the junction held 18 bases outside the gene matches. Looked up from germline, CDR1 is SGHTA and CDR2 is FQGNSA. CDR3 sequence: CASSLKMGGNGFGDEQFF. The CDR3 nucleotides are TGTGCCAGCAGCTTAAAGATGGGGGGGAATGGGTTTGGGGATGAGCAGTTCTTC.

The rearrangement joins TRBV7-2 to TRBJ2-2, with D tentatively TRBD1 (6 bases). V lost 4 bases to trimming and J lost 6 bases, with 9 bases between them. The CDR3 is made up of 13 amino acids. Germline CDR1 and CDR2: SGHTA and FQGNSA. The CDR3 nucleotides read TGTGCCAGCAGCTCATACAGGGCCGGGGAGCTGTTTTTT. Translated: CASSSYRAGELFF.

V gene TRBV11-2 combines with J gene TRBJ2-7; TRBD1 is a possible D gene (5 bases). The ends were cut back, 8 bases at V and 0 bases at J, with 17 bases in the middle. CDR3 length equals 15 residues. Germline V gives CDR1 SGHAT, CDR2 FQNNGV. CDR3 in amino acids: CASRPVDTNSYEQYF. For the CDR3, the DNA is TGTGCCAGCCGGCCGGTGGACACCAACTCCTACGAGCAGTACTTC.

This sequence joins TRBV10-3 and TRBJ1-2; D is undetermined. This CDR3 comprises 12 residues. V was clipped by 10 bases and J by 8 bases, with 17 bases between them. Germline lookup yields CDR1 ENHRY and CDR2 SYGVKD. The CDR3 region has the DNA TGTGCCAAAAGCAGCGGGCTGGGGGGCTACACCTTC. It encodes CAKSSGLGGYTF.

The chain recombines TRBV1 with TRBJ2-7; TRBD2, the table's D call, was not compared with the DNA. TRBV1 is marked as a pseudogene. The CDR3 runs to 16 residues. CDR3 sequence: CTSSHLWEAGAYEQYF. For the CDR3, the DNA is TGCACCAGCAGCCACCTTTGGGAAGCGGGAGCCTACGAGCAGTACTTC.

The V call is TRBV28, the J call TRBJ2-7; D call uncertain. Germline values: CDR1 MDHEN, CDR2 SYDVKM. The CDR3 has 14 amino acids. V lost 7 bases and J 2 bases, leaving 15 bases between the germline ends. Here the CDR3 DNA reads TGTGCCAGCACCCCCCGCATTTCGGCCTACGAGCAGTACTTC. Translated, it gives CASTPRISAYEQYF.

This sequence joins TRBV7-9 and TRBJ1-5; a possible D gene is TRBD1 (6 bases). The CDR3 contains 15 residues. Germline-derived CDR1 and CDR2 are SEHNR and FQNEAQ (reference sequence). V was shortened by 3 bases and J by 4 bases, with 13 bases between the two germline ends. This CDR3 is CASSLATGINQPQHF. The CDR3 DNA follows: TGTGCCAGCAGCTTGGCTACAGGGATTAATCAGCCCCAGCATTTT. Full variable domain (rest looked up from reference TRBV7-9 and TRBJ1-5): DTGVSQNPRHKITKRGQNVTFRCDPISEHNRLYWYRQTLGQGPEFLTYFQNEAQLEKSRLLSDRFSAERPKGSFSTLEIQRTEQGDSAMYLCASSLATGINQPQHFGDGTRLSIL.

This clone was counted a single time. This chain links TRBV5-1 with TRBJ2-1, with 7 bases that match TRBD2. In germline, CDR1 is SGHRS, CDR2 YFSETQ. The CDR3 extends over 16 amino acids. V lost 5 bases, J lost 0 bases, and 8 bases stayed unmatched. This CDR3 reads CASRYGTMDSYNEQFF. CDR3 coding DNA: TGCGCCAGCAGGTACGGGACTATGGACTCCTACAATGAGCAGTTCTTC.

The J gene is TRBJ2-1, the V gene TRBV11-1; 9 bases line up with TRBD2. Looked up from germline, CDR1 is SGHAT and CDR2 is FQDESV (reference sequence). J lost 5 bases, V lost 4 bases, and 6 bases had no gene match. The CDR3 contains 15 residues. CDR3 residues: CASSSMTSGNNEQFF. CDR3 sequence (DNA): TGTGCCAGCAGCTCCATGACTAGCGGAAACAATGAGCAGTTCTTC. Together with reference TRBV11-1 and TRBJ2-1, the CDR3 gives the full variable domain: EAEVAQSPRYKITEKSQAVAFWCDPISGHATLYWYRQILGQGPELLVQFQDESVVDDSQLPKDRFSAERLKGVDSTLKIQPAELGDSAMYLCASSSMTSGNNEQFFGPGTRLTVL.

The CDR3 DNA sequence: TGTGCTAGTGGCCGGGGGGTCGGGGATTCACCCCTCCACTTT. This gives the protein CASGRGVGDSPLHF. The chain is built from TRBV12-5 and TRBJ1-6, with D tentatively TRBD1 (5 bases). The germline V and J ends were trimmed by 6 bases and 8 bases, with 14 bases remaining between them. The germline CDR1 and CDR2 sequences are LGHNT and FRNRAP. The CDR3 has 14 amino acids.

This chain uses TRBV3-1 (or the pseudogene TRBV3-2) with TRBJ1-4, with TRBD1 matching 11 bases. The CDR3 is 15 residues long. V lost 4 bases, J lost 7 bases, and 5 bases stayed unmatched. CDR1 and CDR2 from the germline V gene are LGHDT and YNNKEL (reference sequence). As DNA, the CDR3 is TGTGCCAGCAGCCCTACGGGACAGGGGGGTGAAAAACTGTTTTTT. Translation gives CASSPTGQGGEKLFF.

This chain joins TRBV3-1 (or the pseudogene TRBV3-2) and TRBJ1-2; 7 nucleotides agree with TRBD1. The V gene end was trimmed by 5 bases and the J gene end by 4 bases; junction bases not matched to a gene: 4. This CDR3 contains 13 residues. Germline V gene sequence: CDR1 LGHDT, CDR2 YNNKEL (reference sequence). The CDR3 nucleotides are TGTGCCAGCAGCATGACAGGGACCTATGGCTACACCTTC. It specifies CASSMTGTYGYTF.

V gene TRBV30 combines with J gene TRBJ2-1, with D tentatively TRBD2 (6 bases). The germline gives CDR1 GTSNPN, CDR2 SVGIG (reference sequence). The CDR3 contains 13 residues. Trimming took 1 base from V and 6 from J, leaving 10 bases between them. CDR3 sequence (DNA): TGTGCCTGGAGTGCGGGACTCTTCAATGAGCAGTTCTTC. It is translated as CAWSAGLFNEQFF.

The V and J genes are TRBV28 and TRBJ1-2, with D possibly matching TRBD1 (5 bases). The V end lost 3 bases, the J end lost 4 bases, and 15 bases lay between the germline ends. The CDR3 covers 15 residues. From germline, CDR1 is MDHEN and CDR2 SYDVKM. The CDR3 region has the DNA TGTGCCAGCAGTTTCCCGCTCTTCCAGGGCTATGGCTACACCTTC. It is translated as CASSFPLFQGYGYTF.

This sequence joins TRBV6-1 and TRBJ2-4, with 7 bases matching TRBD1. CDR3 length: 16 residues. J gave up 8 bases and V 2 bases, and 12 bases lay outside the gene matches. Germline V lookup: CDR1 MNHNS, CDR2 SASEGT. The CDR3 loop is CASSERAGGPSDIQYF. The CDR3 region has the DNA TGTGCCAGCAGTGAAAGGGCAGGGGGTCCCTCGGACATTCAGTACTTC.

This clone appeared a single time. This chain connects TRBV10-1 to TRBJ1-5; D not certain. The CDR3 runs 17 residues. Trimming removed 6 bases from V and 0 bases from J, with 18 bases in between. Per the germline V gene, CDR1 is WNHNN and CDR2 is SYGVQD (reference sequence). CDR3 loop: CASRKASIGYSNQPQHF. The CDR3 coding sequence is TGCGCCAGCAGGAAGGCCTCAATCGGGTATAGCAATCAGCCCCAGCATTTT.

The chain has TRBV19 and TRBJ2-5, with D possibly being TRBD1 (6 bases). Between the trimmed V and J ends, which lost 5 bases and 4 bases, there was a span of 14 bases. This CDR3 contains 14 residues. CDR1 LNHDA and CDR2 SQIVND come from the germline V gene (reference sequence). This chain's CDR3 is CASSASGEGETQYF. The DNA of the CDR3 is TGTGCCAGTAGTGCATCAGGGGAAGGAGAGACCCAGTACTTC. Based on the CDR3 plus reference TRBV19 and TRBJ2-5, the full variable domain is DGGITQSPKYLFRKEGQNVTLSCEQNLNHDAMYWYRQDPGQGLRLIYYSQIVNDFQKGDIAEGYSVSREKKESFPLTVTSAQKNPTAFYLCASSASGEGETQYFGPGTRLLVL.

The gene calls are TRBV4-2 and TRBJ2-1, with D possibly matching TRBD2 (7 bases). Trimming took 6 bases from V and 3 from J, leaving 18 bases between them. The CDR3 runs to 16 residues. Germline V gene data show CDR1 as LGHNA and CDR2 as YNFKEQ. In DNA, the CDR3 is TGTGCCAGCAGTCCACGCTGGGGGGGCTACTACAATGAGCAGTTCTTC. Its translation is CASSPRWGGYYNEQFF.